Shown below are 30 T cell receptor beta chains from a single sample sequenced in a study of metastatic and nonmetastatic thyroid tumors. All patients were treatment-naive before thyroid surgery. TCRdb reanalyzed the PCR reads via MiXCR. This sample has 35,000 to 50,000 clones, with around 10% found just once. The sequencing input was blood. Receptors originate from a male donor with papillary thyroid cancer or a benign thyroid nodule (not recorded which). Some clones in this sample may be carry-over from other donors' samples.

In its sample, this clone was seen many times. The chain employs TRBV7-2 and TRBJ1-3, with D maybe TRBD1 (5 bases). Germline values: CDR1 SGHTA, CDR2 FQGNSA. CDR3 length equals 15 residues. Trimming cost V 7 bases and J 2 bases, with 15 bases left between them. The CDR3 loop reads CASILQAGPGNTIYF. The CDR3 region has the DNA TGTGCCAGCATCCTCCAAGCGGGGCCTGGAAACACCATATATTTT.

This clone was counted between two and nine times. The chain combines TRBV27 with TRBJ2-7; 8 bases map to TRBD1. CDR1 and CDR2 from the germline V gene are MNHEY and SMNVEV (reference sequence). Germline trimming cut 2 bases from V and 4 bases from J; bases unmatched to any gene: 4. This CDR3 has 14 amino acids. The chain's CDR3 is CASSLTGGLYEQYF. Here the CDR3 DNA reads TGTGCCAGCAGTTTAACAGGGGGTTTATACGAGCAGTACTTC.

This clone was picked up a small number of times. The CDR3 coding sequence is TGTGCCAGCAGCTTAGCGTTAAACCAAGAGACCCAGTACTTC. This encodes CASSLALNQETQYF. This chain links TRBV7-6 with TRBJ2-5; D gene ambiguous. The CDR3 is 14 amino acids. From germline, CDR1 is SGHVS and CDR2 FNYEAQ. Trimming removed 0 bases at V and 0 bases at J, with 5 bases between.

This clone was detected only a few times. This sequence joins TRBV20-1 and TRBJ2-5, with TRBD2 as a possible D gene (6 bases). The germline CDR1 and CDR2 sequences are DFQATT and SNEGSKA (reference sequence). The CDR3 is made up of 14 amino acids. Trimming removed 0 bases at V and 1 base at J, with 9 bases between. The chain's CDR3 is CSARDGGVQETQYF. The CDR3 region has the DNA TGCAGTGCTAGAGATGGAGGGGTCCAAGAGACCCAGTACTTC.

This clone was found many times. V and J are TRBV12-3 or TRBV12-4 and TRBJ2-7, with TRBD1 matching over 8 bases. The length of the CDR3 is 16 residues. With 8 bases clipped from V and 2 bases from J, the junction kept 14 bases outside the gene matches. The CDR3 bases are TGTGCCAGCTCCTCAATGCGGCAGGGGGCCCCCTACGAGCAGTACTTC. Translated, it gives CASSSMRQGAPYEQYF.

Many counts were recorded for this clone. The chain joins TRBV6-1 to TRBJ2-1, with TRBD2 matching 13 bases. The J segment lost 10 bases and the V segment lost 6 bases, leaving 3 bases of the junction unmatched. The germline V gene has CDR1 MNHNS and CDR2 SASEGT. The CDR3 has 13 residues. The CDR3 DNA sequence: TGTGCCAGCAGGGGGACTAGCGGGACGGAGCAGTTCTTC. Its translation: CASRGTSGTEQFF.

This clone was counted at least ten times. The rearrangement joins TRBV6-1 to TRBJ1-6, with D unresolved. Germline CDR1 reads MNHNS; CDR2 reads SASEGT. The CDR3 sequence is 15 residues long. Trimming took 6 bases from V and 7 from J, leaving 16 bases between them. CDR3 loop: CASSLARGNNSPLHF. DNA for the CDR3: TGTGCCAGCAGCCTTGCAAGAGGAAACAATTCACCCCTCCACTTT.

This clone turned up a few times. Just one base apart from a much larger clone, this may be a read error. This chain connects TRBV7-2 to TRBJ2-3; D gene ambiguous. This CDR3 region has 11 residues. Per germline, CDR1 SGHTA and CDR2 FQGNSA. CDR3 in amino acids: CACSPPGTQYF. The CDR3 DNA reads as TGTGCCTGCAGCCCACCGGGTACGCAGTATTTT.

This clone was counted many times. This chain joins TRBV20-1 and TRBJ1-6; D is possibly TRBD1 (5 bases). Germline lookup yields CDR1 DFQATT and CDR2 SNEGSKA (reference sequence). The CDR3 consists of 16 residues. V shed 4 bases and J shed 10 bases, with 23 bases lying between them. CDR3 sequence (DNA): TGCAGTGCTAAAGCCGAACCGGGACCTTCGGGATCACCCCTCCACTTT. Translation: CSAKAEPGPSGSPLHF.

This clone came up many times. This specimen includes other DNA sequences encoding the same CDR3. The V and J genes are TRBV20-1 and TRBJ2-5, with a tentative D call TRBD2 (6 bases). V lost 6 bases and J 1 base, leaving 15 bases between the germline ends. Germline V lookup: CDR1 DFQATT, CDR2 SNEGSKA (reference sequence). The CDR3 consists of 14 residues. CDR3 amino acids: CSALAVVPQETQYF. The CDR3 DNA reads TGCAGTGCCTTAGCGGTAGTACCCCAAGAGACCCAGTACTTC.

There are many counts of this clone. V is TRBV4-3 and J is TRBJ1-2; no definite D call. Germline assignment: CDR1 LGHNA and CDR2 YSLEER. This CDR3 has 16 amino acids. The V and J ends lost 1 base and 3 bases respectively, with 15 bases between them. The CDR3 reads CASSQGNDRRHYGYTF. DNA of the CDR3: TGCGCCAGCAGCCAAGGAAACGACCGCAGACACTATGGCTACACCTTC.

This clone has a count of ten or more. This chain's CDR3 is CASSPASGELFF. The DNA of the CDR3 is TGCGCCAGCAGCCCCGCCAGCGGGGAGCTGTTTTTT. The chain carries TRBV4-1 and TRBJ2-2, with no clear D. Germline CDR1 and CDR2: MGHRA and YSYEKL. CDR3 length: 12 amino acids. Trimming removed 4 bases from V and 7 bases from J, with 7 bases in between.

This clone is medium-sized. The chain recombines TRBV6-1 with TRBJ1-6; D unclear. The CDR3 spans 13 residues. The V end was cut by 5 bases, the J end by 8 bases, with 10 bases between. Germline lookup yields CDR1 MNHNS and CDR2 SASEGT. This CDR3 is CASSQGWDSPLHF. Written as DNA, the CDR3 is TGTGCCAGCAGTCAAGGATGGGATTCACCCCTCCACTTT.

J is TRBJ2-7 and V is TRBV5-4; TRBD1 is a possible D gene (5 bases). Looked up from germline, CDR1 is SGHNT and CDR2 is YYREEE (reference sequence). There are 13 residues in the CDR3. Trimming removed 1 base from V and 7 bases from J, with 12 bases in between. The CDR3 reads CASSLSGIGEQYF. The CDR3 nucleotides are TGTGCCAGCAGCTTGTCAGGGATTGGAGAGCAGTACTTC.

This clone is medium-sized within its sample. The CDR3 DNA sequence: TGTGCCAGCAGTTTTGAAGGGGGCGAGCAGTACTTC. It yields the protein CASSFEGGEQYF. This chain links TRBV27 with TRBJ2-7; D is perhaps TRBD1 (6 bases). Per germline, CDR1 MNHEY and CDR2 SMNVEV (reference sequence). The CDR3 is 12 amino acids. Deletions cut 3 bases from V and 6 bases from J, with 9 bases between.

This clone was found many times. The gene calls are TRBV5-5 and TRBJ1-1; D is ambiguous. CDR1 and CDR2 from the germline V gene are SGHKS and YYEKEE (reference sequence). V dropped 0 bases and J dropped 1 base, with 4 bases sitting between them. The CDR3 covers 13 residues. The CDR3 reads CASSLAANTEAFF. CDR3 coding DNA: TGTGCCAGCAGCTTGGCAGCGAACACTGAAGCTTTCTTT.

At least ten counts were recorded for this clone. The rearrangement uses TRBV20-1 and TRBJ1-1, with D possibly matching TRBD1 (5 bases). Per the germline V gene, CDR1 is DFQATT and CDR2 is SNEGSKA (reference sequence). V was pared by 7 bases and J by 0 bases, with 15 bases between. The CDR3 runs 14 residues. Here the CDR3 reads CSVGTRRMNTEAFF. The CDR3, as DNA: TGCAGTGTAGGGACCCGAAGAATGAACACTGAAGCTTTCTTT.

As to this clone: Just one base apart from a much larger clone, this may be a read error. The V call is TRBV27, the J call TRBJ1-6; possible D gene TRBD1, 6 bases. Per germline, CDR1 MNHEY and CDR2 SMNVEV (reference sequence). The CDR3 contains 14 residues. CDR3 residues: CASRGGTRPSPPHF. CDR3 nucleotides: TGTGCCAGCAGGGGGGGGACACGACCTTCACCCCCCCACTTT.

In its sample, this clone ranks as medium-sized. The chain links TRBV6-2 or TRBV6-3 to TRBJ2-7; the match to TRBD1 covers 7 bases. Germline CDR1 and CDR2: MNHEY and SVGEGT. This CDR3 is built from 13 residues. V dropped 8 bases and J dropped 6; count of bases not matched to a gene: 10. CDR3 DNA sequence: TGTGCCAGCCACGACAGGGCCGTCAGCGAGCAGTACTTC. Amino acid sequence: CASHDRAVSEQYF.

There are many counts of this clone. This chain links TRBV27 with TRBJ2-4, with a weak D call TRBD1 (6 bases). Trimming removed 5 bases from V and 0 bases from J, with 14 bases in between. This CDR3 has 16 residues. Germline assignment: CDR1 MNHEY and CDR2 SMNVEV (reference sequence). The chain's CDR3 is CASSRQDTLAKNIQYF. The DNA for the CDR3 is TGTGCCAGCAGTCGACAGGATACCCTAGCCAAAAACATTCAGTACTTC.

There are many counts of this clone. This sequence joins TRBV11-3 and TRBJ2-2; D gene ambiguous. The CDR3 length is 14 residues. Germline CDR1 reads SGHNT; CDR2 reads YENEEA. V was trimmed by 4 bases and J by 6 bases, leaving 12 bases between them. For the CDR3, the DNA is TGTGCCAGCAGCTCGTCTGCTTTAGCCGGGGAGCTGTTTTTT. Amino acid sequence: CASSSSALAGELFF.

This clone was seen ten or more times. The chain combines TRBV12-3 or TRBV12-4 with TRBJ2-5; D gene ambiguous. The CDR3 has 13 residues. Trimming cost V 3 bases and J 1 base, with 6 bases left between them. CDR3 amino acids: CASSLDLQETQYF. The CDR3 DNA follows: TGTGCCAGCAGTTTGGACCTCCAAGAGACCCAGTACTTC.

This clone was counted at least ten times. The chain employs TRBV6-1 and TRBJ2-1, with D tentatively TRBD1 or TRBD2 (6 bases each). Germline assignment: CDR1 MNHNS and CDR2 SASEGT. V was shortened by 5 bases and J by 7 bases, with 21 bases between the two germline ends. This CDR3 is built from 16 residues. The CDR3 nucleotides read TGTGCCAGCAGTCCCCCCGGGGGCAGGGGAAGAAATGAGCAGTTCTTC. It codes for CASSPPGGRGRNEQFF.

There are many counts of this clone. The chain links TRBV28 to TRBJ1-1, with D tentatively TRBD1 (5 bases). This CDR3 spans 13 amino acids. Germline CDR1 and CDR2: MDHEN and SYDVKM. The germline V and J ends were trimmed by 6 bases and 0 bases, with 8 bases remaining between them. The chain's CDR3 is CASRQVLNTEAFF. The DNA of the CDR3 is TGTGCCAGCAGACAGGTTTTGAACACTGAAGCTTTCTTT.

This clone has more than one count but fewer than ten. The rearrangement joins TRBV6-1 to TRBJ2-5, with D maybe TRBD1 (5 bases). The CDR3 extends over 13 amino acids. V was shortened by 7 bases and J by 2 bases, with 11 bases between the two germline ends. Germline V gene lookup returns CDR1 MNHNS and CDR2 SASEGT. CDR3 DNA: TGTGCCAGCACCCGACAGCCTCAAGAGACCCAGTACTTC. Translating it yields CASTRQPQETQYF.

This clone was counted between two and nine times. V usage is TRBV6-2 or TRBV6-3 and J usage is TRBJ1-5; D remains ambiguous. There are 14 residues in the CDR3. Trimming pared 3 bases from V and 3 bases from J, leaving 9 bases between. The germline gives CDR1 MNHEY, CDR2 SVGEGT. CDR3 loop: CASSYEETNQPQHF. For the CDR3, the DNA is TGTGCCAGCAGTTATGAAGAAACCAATCAGCCCCAGCATTTT.

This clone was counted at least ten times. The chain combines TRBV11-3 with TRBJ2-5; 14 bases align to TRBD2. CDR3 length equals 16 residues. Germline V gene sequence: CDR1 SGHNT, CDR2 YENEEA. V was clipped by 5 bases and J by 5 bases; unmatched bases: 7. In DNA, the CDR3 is TGTGCCAGCAGCCTAGGGACTAGCGGGAGCCCGGAGACCCAGTACTTC. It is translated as CASSLGTSGSPETQYF. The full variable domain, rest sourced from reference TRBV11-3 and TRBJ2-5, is EAGVVQSPRYKIIEKKQPVAFWCNPISGHNTLYWYLQNLGQGPELLIRYENEEAVDDSQLPKDRFSAERLKGVDSTLKIQPAELGDSAVYLCASSLGTSGSPETQYFGPGTRLLVL.

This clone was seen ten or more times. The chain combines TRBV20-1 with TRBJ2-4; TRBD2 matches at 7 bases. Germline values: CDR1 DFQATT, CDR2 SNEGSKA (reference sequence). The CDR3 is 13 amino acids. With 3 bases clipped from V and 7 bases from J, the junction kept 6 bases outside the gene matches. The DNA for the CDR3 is TGCAGTGCTAGTCGGGAGGCGTTGAACATTCAGTACTTC. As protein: CSASREALNIQYF.

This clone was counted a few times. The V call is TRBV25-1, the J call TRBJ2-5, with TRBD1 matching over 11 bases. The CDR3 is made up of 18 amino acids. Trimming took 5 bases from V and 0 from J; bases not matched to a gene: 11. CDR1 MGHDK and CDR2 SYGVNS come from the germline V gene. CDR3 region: CASSQPWTGGRDQETQYF. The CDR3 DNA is TGTGCCAGCAGTCAACCCTGGACAGGGGGCCGTGACCAAGAGACCCAGTACTTC.

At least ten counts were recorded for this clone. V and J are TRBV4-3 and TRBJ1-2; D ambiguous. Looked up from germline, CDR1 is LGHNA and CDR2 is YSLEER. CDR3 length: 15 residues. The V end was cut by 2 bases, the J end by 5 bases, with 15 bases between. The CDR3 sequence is CASSQSGNFLYGYTF. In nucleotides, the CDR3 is TGCGCCAGCAGCCAATCAGGCAATTTCCTATATGGCTACACCTTC.